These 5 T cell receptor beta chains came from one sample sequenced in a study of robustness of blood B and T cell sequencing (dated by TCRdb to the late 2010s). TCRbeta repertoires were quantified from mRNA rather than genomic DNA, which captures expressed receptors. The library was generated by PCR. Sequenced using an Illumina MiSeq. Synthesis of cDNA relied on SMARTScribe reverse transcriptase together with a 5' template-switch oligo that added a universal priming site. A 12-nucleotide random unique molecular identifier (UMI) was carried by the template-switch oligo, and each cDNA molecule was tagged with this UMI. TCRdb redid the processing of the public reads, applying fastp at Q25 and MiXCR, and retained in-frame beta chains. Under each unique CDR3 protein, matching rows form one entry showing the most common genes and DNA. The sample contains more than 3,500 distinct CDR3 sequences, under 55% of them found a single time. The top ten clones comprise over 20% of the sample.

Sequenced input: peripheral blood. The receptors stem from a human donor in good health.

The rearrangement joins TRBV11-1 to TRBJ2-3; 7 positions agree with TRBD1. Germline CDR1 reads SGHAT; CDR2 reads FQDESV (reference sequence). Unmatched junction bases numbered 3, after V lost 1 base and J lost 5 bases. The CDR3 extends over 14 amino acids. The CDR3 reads CASSLGQGVDTQYF. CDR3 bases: TGTGCCAGCAGCTTAGGACAGGGAGTAGATACGCAGTATTTT.

The CDR3 region is CASSFNSGELFF. The CDR3 bases are TGTGCCAGCAGCTTTAATTCCGGGGAGCTGTTTTTT. V is TRBV5-6 and J is TRBJ2-2; the D is unclear. Germline values: CDR1 SGHDT, CDR2 YYEEEE. Between the trimmed V and J ends, which lost 2 bases and 6 bases, there was a span of 5 bases. The length of the CDR3 is 12 residues.

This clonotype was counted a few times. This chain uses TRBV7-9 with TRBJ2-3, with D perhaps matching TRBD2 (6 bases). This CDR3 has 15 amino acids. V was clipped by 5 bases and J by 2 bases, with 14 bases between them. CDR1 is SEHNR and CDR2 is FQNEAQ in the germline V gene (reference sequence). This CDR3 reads CASSPREANTDTQYF. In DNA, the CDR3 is TGTGCCAGCAGCCCCAGGGAGGCCAACACAGATACGCAGTATTTT.

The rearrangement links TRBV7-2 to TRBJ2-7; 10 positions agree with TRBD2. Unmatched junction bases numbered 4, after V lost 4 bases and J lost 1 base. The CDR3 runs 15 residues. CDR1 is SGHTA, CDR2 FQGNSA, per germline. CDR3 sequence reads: CASSSWTSGSYEQYF. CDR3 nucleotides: TGTGCCAGCAGCTCCTGGACTAGCGGTTCCTACGAGCAGTACTTC. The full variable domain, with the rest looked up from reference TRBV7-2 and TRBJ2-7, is GAGVSQSPSNKVTEKGKDVELRCDPISGHTALYWYRQSLGQGLEFLIYFQGNSAPDKSGLPSDRFSAERTGGSVSTLTIQRTQQEDSAVYLCASSSWTSGSYEQYFGPGTRLTVT.

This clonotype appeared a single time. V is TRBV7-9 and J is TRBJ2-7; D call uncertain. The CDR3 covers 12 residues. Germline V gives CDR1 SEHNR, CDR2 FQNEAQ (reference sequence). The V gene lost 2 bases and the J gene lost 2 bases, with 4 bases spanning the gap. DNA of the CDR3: TGTGCCAGCAGCTTACTACCCTACGAGCAGTACTTC. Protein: CASSLLPYEQYF.